This T cell receptor beta chain originates from a study of blood T cell repertoires in COVID-19. Whole-study context: Specimens from acute and convalescent COVID-19 originated in the United States, Italy and Spain. T cells, B-cell-depleted T cells, or PBMCs provided the cDNA or gDNA that served as material.

CDR1 is SGHKS, CDR2 YYEKEE, per germline (reference sequence). The CDR3 runs 15 residues. V dropped 4 bases and J dropped 5; count of bases not matched to a gene: 9. Methods used by the authors: Estimates of nucleated cell counts were drawn from the amplification of reference gene primers. The protocol was immunoSEQ multiplex PCR, while the TCRdb copy is restricted to in-frame clones and leaves out a portion. V, J and clone size are taken as reported in that table, and D and trimming were inferred from the DNA itself. The sample lists a few hundred thousand clones; around 84% were seen once. This clone showed up just once.

Sequencing was carried out using peripheral blood. The genes are TRBV5-5 and TRBJ1-1; TRBD1 aligns across 9 bases. This TCR came from a woman in her thirties or forties who had recovered from COVID-19. The DNA for the CDR3 is TGTGCCAGCAGCCCCCCGGGGACAGGGTATACTGAAGCTTTCTTT. As protein: CASSPPGTGYTEAFF. Supplemented by reference TRBV5-5 and TRBJ1-1, the full variable domain reads DAGVTQSPTHLIKTRGQQVTLRCSPISGHKSVSWYQQVLGQGPQFIFQYYEKEERGRGNFPDRFSARQFPNYSSELNVNALLLGDSALYLCASSPPGTGYTEAFFGQGTRLTVV.